Sequencing of this T cell receptor (beta chain) was carried out in a study of cytomegalovirus exposure and HLA in healthy donors. Study background: T cells numbering about 180 million yielded 117 million unique TCR beta sequences in an earlier analysis.

This CDR3 is 15 amino acids long. Germline V gene data show CDR1 as SNHLY and CDR2 as FYNNEI. Trimming at V came to 6 bases and at J to 4 bases, leaving 9 bases not matched to a gene. Study results and limitations: Cytomegalovirus-associated status was assigned to approximately 160 TCR beta chains. Cytomegalovirus status, reportedly, was diagnosed with high specificity and sensitivity by the classifier.

In the case of this clone: Antigen unknown.

With 60 Vbeta and 13 Jbeta primers, the PCR was carried out. The data were produced by immunoSEQ multiplex PCR, yet TCRdb's version contains in-frame clones alone and is incomplete. The sample holds more than 90,000 clones, approximately 70% seen once. J is TRBJ2-5 and V is TRBV2; 9 bases are a match to TRBD1. Input material: PBMCs. This receptor was obtained from a young man in good health and CMV-seropositive. CDR3 protein: CASSLLQGAGETQYF. The CDR3 coding sequence is TGTGCCAGCAGCCTATTACAGGGGGCGGGAGAGACCCAGTACTTC.